The 17 T cell receptor beta chains reported below all come from one sample, sequenced in a study of blood T cell repertoires in COVID-19. TCRdb's copy holds only in-frame clones and misses some; the assay was immunoSEQ multiplex PCR. The sample records 200,000 to 250,000 clones, about 85% being singletons. The sequenced sample was peripheral blood. The receptor set was obtained from a man aged 45-60 years who had recovered from COVID-19.

This chain connects TRBV7-9 to TRBJ1-2; TRBD1 agrees at 7 bases. The CDR3 length is 14 residues. The ends lost 4 bases at V and 6 bases at J; junction bases unmatched: 8. Germline CDR1 is SEHNR and CDR2 is FQNEAQ (reference sequence). DNA for the CDR3: TGTGCCAGCAGCTACGACAGGGCGGCTGATGGCTACACCTTC. Translation gives CASSYDRAADGYTF.

The chain has TRBV2 and TRBJ2-5; maybe TRBD2 (6 bases). This CDR3 is built from 14 residues. The germline gives CDR1 SNHLY, CDR2 FYNNEI. Trimming removed 7 bases from V and 5 bases from J, with 17 bases in between. The CDR3 sequence is CASKGGGAGETQYF. The CDR3 nucleotides are TGTGCCAGCAAGGGCGGCGGGGCAGGGGAGACCCAGTACTTC. The whole variable domain, filled in from reference TRBV2 and TRBJ2-5, reads EPEVTQTPSHQVTQMGQEVILRCVPISNHLYFYWYRQILGQKVEFLVSFYNNEISEKSEIFDDQFSVERPDGSNFTLKIRSTKLEDSAMYFCASKGGGAGETQYFGPGTRLLVL.

This chain uses TRBV5-1 with TRBJ1-5, with 9 bases matching TRBD1. The junction had 0 bases not matched to a gene; V was cut back by 0 bases and J by 5 bases. The germline CDR1 and CDR2 sequences are SGHRS and YFSETQ. This CDR3 is 14 amino acids long. CDR3 in DNA: TGCGCCAGCAGCTTGGGACAGGGGGATCAGCCCCAGCATTTT. This translates into CASSLGQGDQPQHF.

CDR3 protein: CASSPHPGKSYEQYF. CDR3 nucleotide sequence: TGTGCCAGCTCACCACATCCGGGAAAGAGCTACGAGCAGTACTTC. The chain uses TRBV18 and TRBJ2-7; D may be TRBD2 (5 bases). Trimming cost V 1 base and J 3 bases, with 13 bases left between them. Germline lookup yields CDR1 KGHSH and CDR2 LQKENI. The CDR3 is 15 amino acids.

This clone was found a few times. The chain has TRBV2 and TRBJ1-2, with 8 bases lining up with TRBD1. The CDR3 is 13 amino acids. The germline V gene has CDR1 SNHLY and CDR2 FYNNEI. With 8 bases clipped from V and 8 bases from J, the junction kept 10 bases outside the gene matches. The CDR3 DNA reads as TGTGCCAGCGAGCTGGACAGGGTGAACGGCTACACCTTC. This codes for CASELDRVNGYTF. The full variable domain, rest sourced from reference TRBV2 and TRBJ1-2, is EPEVTQTPSHQVTQMGQEVILRCVPISNHLYFYWYRQILGQKVEFLVSFYNNEISEKSEIFDDQFSVERPDGSNFTLKIRSTKLEDSAMYFCASELDRVNGYTFGSGTRLTVV.

The chain joins TRBV29-1 to TRBJ1-1; 7 positions match TRBD1. Germline V gene data show CDR1 as SQVTM and CDR2 as ANQGSEA. Trimming at V came to 7 bases and at J to 5 bases, leaving 7 bases not matched to a gene. This CDR3 has 12 amino acids. As DNA, the CDR3 is TGCAGCGCAAAGACAGGGAATACTGAAGCTTTCTTT. Protein sequence: CSAKTGNTEAFF. The full variable domain, completed using reference TRBV29-1 and TRBJ1-1, is SAVISQKPSRDICQRGTSLTIQCQVDSQVTMMFWYRQQPGQSLTLIATANQGSEATYESGFVIDKFPISRPNLTFSTLTVSNMSPEDSSIYLCSAKTGNTEAFFGQGTRLTVV.

This chain uses TRBV5-1 with TRBJ2-2, with D tentatively TRBD2 (5 bases). Germline-derived CDR1 and CDR2 are SGHRS and YFSETQ. The CDR3 contains 15 residues. Trimming stripped 2 bases from V and 5 bases from J, with 13 bases between. The CDR3 loop reads CASSLSGFGTGELFF. Here the CDR3 DNA reads TGCGCCAGCAGCTTAAGCGGTTTTGGAACCGGGGAGCTGTTTTTT.

This clone has only one observation. The chain recombines TRBV2 with TRBJ1-6; 7 bases match TRBD1. The V gene end was trimmed by 4 bases and the J gene end by 10 bases; junction bases not matched to a gene: 7. The CDR3 is 14 amino acids. Per the germline V gene, CDR1 is SNHLY and CDR2 is FYNNEI. The CDR3 is CASSVDRVSSPLHF. The CDR3 nucleotides are TGTGCCAGCAGTGTTGACAGGGTTTCATCACCCCTCCACTTT.

This clone occurred a few times. The chain is built from TRBV16 and TRBJ1-6; the D gene is possibly TRBD1 (6 bases). The germline gives CDR1 KGHSY, CDR2 FQNENV. Trimming took off 4 bases at V and 5 bases at J, with 12 bases between the two ends. CDR3 size: 15 residues. The CDR3 loop is CASSPAGQNNSPLHF. CDR3 in DNA: TGTGCCAGCAGCCCCGCTGGACAGAATAATTCACCCCTCCACTTT.

V and J are TRBV28 and TRBJ2-7; D is perhaps TRBD1 (6 bases). This CDR3 contains 13 residues. Germline V lookup: CDR1 MDHEN, CDR2 SYDVKM. V was pared by 5 bases and J by 4 bases, with 12 bases between. The CDR3 region is CASSTPDSYEQYF. DNA for the CDR3: TGTGCCAGCAGTACACCGGACAGTTACGAGCAGTACTTC.

The gene calls are TRBV14 and TRBJ2-5; 10 positions match TRBD2. CDR1 SGHDN and CDR2 FVKESK come from the germline V gene. J was trimmed by 5 bases and V by 3 bases; bases with no gene match: 9. The CDR3 runs to 16 residues. CDR3 sequence reads: CASSHRAGGRRETQYF. In DNA form, the CDR3 reads TGTGCCAGCAGCCACCGAGCGGGGGGGCGTCGGGAGACCCAGTACTTC. Complete variable domain (other parts from reference TRBV14 and TRBJ2-5): EAGVTQFPSHSVIEKGQTVTLRCDPISGHDNLYWYRRVMGKEIKFLLHFVKESKQDESGMPNNRFLAERTGGTYSTLKVQPAELEDSGVYFCASSHRAGGRRETQYFGPGTRLLVL.

The chain combines TRBV6-2 or TRBV6-3 with TRBJ1-1; D remains unclear. V shed 3 bases and J shed 2 bases, with 7 bases lying between them. Per germline, CDR1 MNHEY and CDR2 SVGEGT. This CDR3 comprises 13 residues. The CDR3 protein is CASSYSKNTEAFF. The CDR3 DNA is TGTGCCAGCAGTTATTCCAAAAACACTGAAGCTTTCTTT.

The chain has TRBV2 and TRBJ2-7; D perhaps matches TRBD1 (6 bases). Germline V CDR1 and CDR2: SNHLY, FYNNEI. This CDR3 is built from 13 residues. Trimming took 6 bases from V and 3 from J, leaving 12 bases between them. CDR3 protein: CASSRLQGYEQYF. The CDR3 DNA sequence: TGTGCCAGCAGCCGACTACAGGGCTACGAGCAGTACTTC.

The CDR3 DNA reads TGTGCCAGTCACCACCAGGGCTCCAACACTGAAGCTTTCTTT. It translates to CASHHQGSNTEAFF. The chain is built from TRBV2 and TRBJ1-1; tentative D call: TRBD1 (5 bases). The V end was cut by 9 bases, the J end by 2 bases, with 16 bases between. The germline V gene encodes CDR1 SNHLY and CDR2 FYNNEI. This CDR3 comprises 14 residues.

The rearrangement links TRBV5-1 to TRBJ1-4; 9 bases agree with TRBD1. Germline V gene data show CDR1 as SGHRS and CDR2 as YFSETQ. This CDR3 contains 15 residues. V dropped 4 bases and J dropped 7; count of bases not matched to a gene: 8. The DNA of the CDR3 is TGCGCCAGCAGCATGGGACAGGGATGGAGTGAAAAACTGTTTTTT. As protein: CASSMGQGWSEKLFF.

The chain employs TRBV7-9 and TRBJ2-3; 8 bases align to TRBD2. Trimming removed 6 bases from V and 0 bases from J; junction bases left unmatched: 8. This CDR3 has 16 amino acids. Germline CDR1 is SEHNR and CDR2 is FQNEAQ (reference sequence). CDR3 in DNA: TGTGCCAGCAGGGTTCGGGGGGGCCAGAGCACAGATACGCAGTATTTT. Its protein product is CASRVRGGQSTDTQYF.

The CDR3 DNA follows: TGTGCCACCAGCAGAGATCGCGGCTCCAATCAGCCCCAGCATTTT. This codes for CATSRDRGSNQPQHF. The chain is built from TRBV15 and TRBJ1-5; D is undetermined. V was trimmed by 0 bases and J by 3 bases, leaving 9 bases between them. The CDR3 spans 15 residues. The germline V gene has CDR1 LNHNV and CDR2 YYDKDF (reference sequence).